Each of the 18 T cell receptor beta chains below was sequenced from the same sample in a study of CD8+ T cells in alopecia areata. RNA, once extracted, was reverse transcribed into cDNA for use as the sequencing template. Measured with immunoSEQ multiplex PCR; TCRdb has only the in-frame clones, and not every one. The sample holds 100,000 to 150,000 clones, around 60% seen once. The sample's treatment: oral pan-JAK inhibitor, 5-10 mg twice daily. The sample in question was CD4+ T cells sorted from blood, obtained at week 4, from a patient treated with tofacitinib. These receptor sequences come from a human donor with alopecia areata.

This clone was detected only a few times. The rearrangement links TRBV5-1 to TRBJ1-2; 10 nucleotides align to TRBD1. Germline V gives CDR1 SGHRS, CDR2 YFSETQ. The CDR3 contains 13 residues. The ends lost 6 bases at V and 6 bases at J; junction bases unmatched: 5. CDR3 sequence reads: CASTLTGGDGYTF. The CDR3 nucleotides are TGCGCCAGCACCCTGACAGGGGGCGATGGCTACACCTTC.

This chain uses TRBV29-1 with TRBJ2-5, with a weak D call TRBD2 (7 bases). CDR1 and CDR2 from the germline V gene are SQVTM and ANQGSEA. The CDR3 has 16 amino acids. V lost 7 bases to trimming and J lost 2 bases, with 23 bases between them. CDR3 protein: CSAPPGAGEWQETQYF. CDR3 sequence (DNA): TGCAGCGCCCCCCCGGGGGCGGGAGAGTGGCAAGAGACCCAGTACTTC.

In its sample, this clone was seen a few times. V is TRBV30 and J is TRBJ2-2; 8 bases map to TRBD1. Trimming removed 2 bases from V and 5 bases from J; junction bases left unmatched: 1. CDR3 length: 13 amino acids. From germline, CDR1 is GTSNPN and CDR2 SVGIG (reference sequence). The CDR3 nucleotides are TGTGCCTGGAGTCACAGGGGGACCGGGGAGCTGTTTTTT. Translation: CAWSHRGTGELFF.

This chain links TRBV27 with TRBJ1-5; D is unclear. The CDR3 spans 13 residues. V was clipped by 2 bases and J by 2 bases, with 4 bases between them. Germline V gives CDR1 MNHEY, CDR2 SMNVEV (reference sequence). In DNA form, the CDR3 reads TGTGCCAGCAGTTTAGCAGGCAATCAGCCCCAGCATTTT. Amino acid sequence: CASSLAGNQPQHF.

This chain links TRBV4-3 with TRBJ2-2; D is unresolved. The CDR3 sequence is 13 residues long. Trimming removed 0 bases from V and 6 bases from J, with 5 bases in between. CDR1 is LGHNA and CDR2 is YSLEER in the germline V gene. CDR3 region: CASSQDVAGELFF. As DNA, the CDR3 is TGCGCCAGCAGCCAAGATGTGGCCGGGGAGCTGTTTTTT.

The gene calls are TRBV6-6 and TRBJ2-5, with 7 bases fitting TRBD2. Germline values: CDR1 MNHNY, CDR2 SVGAGI (reference sequence). The CDR3 has 13 residues. V was clipped by 4 bases and J by 5 bases; unmatched bases: 4. The CDR3 sequence is CASSSGLGETQYF. For the CDR3, the DNA is TGTGCCAGCAGTTCCGGACTAGGGGAGACCCAGTACTTC.

This clone was seen a few times. The chain is built from TRBV2 and TRBJ2-7; 11 nucleotides agree with TRBD2. This CDR3 comprises 14 residues. Germline lookup yields CDR1 SNHLY and CDR2 FYNNEI. With 4 bases clipped from V and 6 bases from J, the junction kept 5 bases outside the gene matches. The CDR3, as DNA: TGTGCCAGCAGTGGGGGACTAGCGGAGGCCGAGCAGTACTTC. This translates into CASSGGLAEAEQYF.

This clone came up a few times. The V call is TRBV6-5, the J call TRBJ2-5; no clear D. This CDR3 contains 15 residues. Germline V gene sequence: CDR1 MNHEY, CDR2 SVGAGI. V shed 7 bases and J shed 1 base, with 16 bases lying between them. CDR3: CASTRSLQFQETQYF. The CDR3 DNA sequence: TGTGCCAGCACCCGAAGTTTGCAATTCCAAGAGACCCAGTACTTC.

The chain is built from TRBV27 and TRBJ2-5, with TRBD2 matching over 13 bases. The J call is uncertain, as TRBJ2-7 better fits the DNA end. The CDR3 spans 16 residues. The germline V gene encodes CDR1 MNHEY and CDR2 SMNVEV (reference sequence). CDR3 region: CASSFLMTSGRNEQYF. The CDR3 DNA follows: TGTGCCAGCAGTTTTCTCATGACTAGCGGGAGGAACGAGCAGTACTTC.

The rearrangement uses TRBV29-1 and TRBJ2-3; D unclear. Trimming took 3 bases from V and 0 from J, leaving 13 bases between them. Germline CDR1 reads SQVTM; CDR2 reads ANQGSEA. The CDR3 runs 15 residues. The DNA for the CDR3 is TGCAGCGTTGATGCGTACGGATATAGCACAGATACGCAGTATTTT. It specifies CSVDAYGYSTDTQYF.

This clone was seen a handful of times. The V gene is TRBV5-4, the J gene TRBJ2-7, with a weak D call TRBD1 (7 bases). The CDR3 covers 15 residues. Germline assignment: CDR1 SGHNT and CDR2 YYREEE (reference sequence). V was cut by 0 bases and J by 2 bases, with 12 bases left in between. CDR3 sequence reads: CASSLVSRGAYEQYF. The CDR3 DNA reads as TGTGCCAGCAGCTTGGTGTCCAGGGGGGCCTACGAGCAGTACTTC.

The rearrangement links TRBV5-4 to TRBJ2-7, with 7 bases lining up with TRBD2. This CDR3 has 14 residues. Trimming at V came to 4 bases and at J to 1 base, leaving 5 bases not matched to a gene. CDR1 is SGHNT and CDR2 is YYREEE in the germline V gene (reference sequence). DNA of the CDR3: TGTGCCAGCAGCATGCAAGCGGGATCCTACGAGCAGTACTTC. This translates into CASSMQAGSYEQYF.

The chain recombines TRBV5-4 with TRBJ2-5; 8 bases align to TRBD1. Germline values: CDR1 SGHNT, CDR2 YYREEE (reference sequence). This CDR3 contains 16 residues. J gave up 0 bases and V 3 bases, and 7 bases lay outside the gene matches. CDR3 sequence: CASSSARDRYQETQYF. CDR3 nucleotide sequence: TGTGCCAGCAGCTCTGCCCGGGACAGGTACCAAGAGACCCAGTACTTC.

The chain has TRBV15 and TRBJ2-3; D gene unclear. CDR3 length equals 13 residues. V gave up 0 bases and J gave up 6 bases, with 7 bases separating them. Germline V gives CDR1 LNHNV, CDR2 YYDKDF (reference sequence). CDR3 DNA sequence: TGTGCCACCAGCAGAGATAGAAGGGATACGCAGTATTTT. It encodes CATSRDRRDTQYF.

The rearrangement links TRBV6-4 to TRBJ2-5, with 9 positions matching TRBD2. The germline V gene encodes CDR1 MRHNA and CDR2 SNTAGT. V shed 4 bases, J shed 5 bases, and the junction held 5 bases outside the gene matches. CDR3 length equals 14 residues. The CDR3 is CASSATGLAETQYF. Written as DNA, the CDR3 is TGTGCCAGCAGTGCCACCGGACTAGCGGAGACCCAGTACTTC.

The chain recombines TRBV19 with TRBJ1-5; no definite D call. The CDR3 has 16 residues. The germline V and J ends were trimmed by 3 bases and 7 bases, with 19 bases remaining between them. CDR1 is LNHDA and CDR2 is SQIVND in the germline V gene (reference sequence). The DNA for the CDR3 is TGTGCCAGTAGTATCGGGGTAAACAGTGACGAACAGCCCCAGCATTTT. Amino acid sequence: CASSIGVNSDEQPQHF.

This chain links TRBV4-3 with TRBJ1-1; a weak D match, TRBD1 (5 bases). The CDR3 contains 14 residues. CDR1 LGHNA and CDR2 YSLEER come from the germline V gene. V was trimmed by 2 bases and J by 7 bases, leaving 14 bases between them. DNA of the CDR3: TGCGCCAGCAGCCAAAACTATCAGGGTGGTGAAGCTTTCTTT. It codes for CASSQNYQGGEAFF.

The genes are TRBV15 and TRBJ1-4; no firm D call. CDR3 length: 15 residues. From germline, CDR1 is LNHNV and CDR2 YYDKDF (reference sequence). V lost 8 bases, J lost 5 bases, and 18 bases lay in between. Written as DNA, the CDR3 is TGTGCCACCTCACTTCTTTTGTACGAAAATGAAAAACTGTTTTTT. This translates into CATSLLLYENEKLFF.